The next 25 T cell receptor beta chains were all read from a single sample in a study of T-cell reconstitution after alpha-beta-depleted transplantation in children. Using unique molecular identifiers, the investigators prepared the TCRbeta library. One entry per CDR3 protein results from TCRdb running MiXCR on the PCR reads. The sample carries about 300,000 distinct CDR3 sequences, around a tenth recorded once. Specimen: PBMCs, collected before TCRalphabeta/CD19-depleted stem cell transplant. The receptors stem from a boy in the first two years of life with acute myeloid leukemia, due to receive a stem cell transplant.

In this sample, this clonotype turned up many times. This rearrangement joins TRBV7-2 to TRBJ2-3, with D perhaps given as TRBD1 or TRBD2 (5 bases each). CDR1 is SGHTA, CDR2 FQGNSA, per germline. This CDR3 spans 13 amino acids. Trimming left V 11 bases short and J 3 bases short, with 15 bases between. This CDR3 is CAGGDSITDTQYF. Here the CDR3 DNA reads TGTGCCGGAGGAGACAGCATAACAGATACGCAGTATTTT.

This clonotype was counted at least ten times. The gene calls are TRBV28 and TRBJ1-5, with D tentatively TRBD1 (6 bases). V was trimmed by 5 bases and J by 6 bases, leaving 23 bases between them. CDR3 length: 17 amino acids. Germline V CDR1 and CDR2: MDHEN, SYDVKM. Here the CDR3 DNA reads TGTGCCAGCAGTCCTCTTTCTCGGCAGGGGCGAGGTCAGCCCCAGCATTTT. This codes for CASSPLSRQGRGQPQHF.

Only a few counts were recorded for this clonotype. The chain joins TRBV11-2 to TRBJ2-2, with 11 positions matching TRBD1. The CDR3 length is 19 residues. The junction had 10 bases not matched to a gene; V was cut back by 3 bases and J by 1 base. Germline loops: CDR1 SGHAT, CDR2 FQNNGV. Here the CDR3 DNA reads TGTGCCAGCAGCTTGTCCCGGGACAGGGGGGTGGAGAACACCGGGGAGCTGTTTTTT. Translated, it gives CASSLSRDRGVENTGELFF. Supplemented by reference TRBV11-2 and TRBJ2-2, the full variable domain reads EAGVAQSPRYKIIEKRQSVAFWCNPISGHATLYWYQQILGQGPKLLIQFQNNGVVDDSQLPKDRFSAERLKGVDSTLKIQPAKLEDSAVYLCASSLSRDRGVENTGELFFGEGSRLTVL.

This clonotype has a handful of counts. This chain connects TRBV5-1 to TRBJ1-1; no definite D call. Germline V gene lookup returns CDR1 SGHRS and CDR2 YFSETQ. CDR3 length: 15 residues. Trimming stripped 2 bases from V and 1 base from J, with 12 bases between. This CDR3 is CASSFPGVKNTEAFF. The DNA of the CDR3 is TGCGCCAGCAGCTTCCCCGGGGTAAAGAACACTGAAGCTTTCTTT.

There are a few counts of this clonotype. The chain recombines TRBV18 with TRBJ2-7, with TRBD2 matching 10 bases. The CDR3 spans 16 residues. The J segment lost 5 bases and the V segment lost 0 bases, leaving 7 bases of the junction unmatched. The V gene's germline CDR1 is KGHSH and CDR2 LQKENI. The CDR3 is CASSPPKRGGFHEQYF. In DNA, the CDR3 is TGTGCCAGCTCACCACCAAAGCGGGGGGGCTTCCACGAGCAGTACTTC.

This clonotype was detected ten times or more. The rearrangement joins TRBV11-2 to TRBJ2-7; possible D gene TRBD1, 5 bases. The V end was cut by 0 bases, the J end by 0 bases, with 12 bases between. CDR3 length equals 16 residues. From germline, CDR1 is SGHAT and CDR2 FQNNGV. The CDR3 loop reads CASSLDPRVGSYEQYF. Here the CDR3 DNA reads TGTGCCAGCAGCTTAGATCCCAGGGTCGGCTCCTACGAGCAGTACTTC. The entire variable domain, with the rest obtained from reference TRBV11-2 and TRBJ2-7, is as follows: EAGVAQSPRYKIIEKRQSVAFWCNPISGHATLYWYQQILGQGPKLLIQFQNNGVVDDSQLPKDRFSAERLKGVDSTLKIQPAKLEDSAVYLCASSLDPRVGSYEQYFGPGTRLTVT.

The table lists this clonotype with many counts. The CDR3 is CASSLGGSPGRYEQYF. The DNA for the CDR3 is TGTGCCAGCAGTCTAGGGGGGTCCCCGGGGAGGTACGAGCAGTACTTC. V gene TRBV7-2 combines with J gene TRBJ2-7; D may match TRBD1 or TRBD2 (6 bases each). The CDR3 length is 16 residues. Germline values: CDR1 SGHTA, CDR2 FQGNSA. Trimming shortened V by 6 bases and J by 4 bases, and 22 bases separated the two germline ends.

The chain employs TRBV12-3 or TRBV12-4 and TRBJ2-1; TRBD2 aligns across 15 bases. V lost 5 bases and J lost 4; bases outside the gene matches: 9. The CDR3 runs 18 residues. Written as DNA, the CDR3 is TGTGCCAGCAGTCCAACCTCCGGGACTAGCGGGAGGTACAATGAGCAGTTCTTC. The encoded protein is CASSPTSGTSGRYNEQFF.

There are many counts of this clonotype. The chain is built from TRBV7-8 and TRBJ2-5, with TRBD1 identical over 7 bases. The germline V gene encodes CDR1 SGHVS and CDR2 FQNEAQ. The trim removed 1 base at V and 3 bases at J, leaving 5 bases unmatched. The CDR3 contains 15 residues. In DNA form, the CDR3 reads TGTGCCAGCAGCTTAGGGGTGACAGGGAAAGAGACCCAGTACTTC. This encodes CASSLGVTGKETQYF. Supplemented by reference TRBV7-8 and TRBJ2-5, the full variable domain reads GAGVSQSPRYKVAKRGQDVALRCDPISGHVSLFWYQQALGQGPEFLTYFQNEAQLDKSGLPSDRFFAERPEGSVSTLKIQRTQQEDSAVYLCASSLGVTGKETQYFGPGTRLLVL.

This clonotype was detected many times. The V call is TRBV4-2, the J call TRBJ2-5; TRBD2 matches 11 bases. With V trimmed by 4 bases and J by 0 bases, 10 bases remained unmatched. The CDR3 consists of 18 residues. CDR1 and CDR2 from the germline V gene are LGHNA and YNFKEQ. The CDR3 is CASSLTSASGGYQETQYF. Written as DNA, the CDR3 is TGTGCCAGCAGCCTAACCTCCGCTAGCGGGGGGTACCAAGAGACCCAGTACTTC.

This clonotype has a count of ten or more. V is TRBV29-1 and J is TRBJ1-6; D unclear. In germline, CDR1 is SQVTM, CDR2 ANQGSEA. This CDR3 is built from 13 residues. Trimming left V 5 bases short and J 5 bases short, with 10 bases between. This CDR3 reads CSVRRADNSPLHF. The CDR3 DNA follows: TGCAGCGTTAGGCGGGCAGATAATTCACCCCTCCACTTT.

This clonotype was counted ten times or more. The rearrangement links TRBV6-5 to TRBJ2-1; D not certain. Germline V gene data show CDR1 as MNHEY and CDR2 as SVGAGI. V dropped 2 bases and J dropped 0 bases, with 8 bases sitting between them. This CDR3 is 15 amino acids long. The CDR3 reads CASSYEFSSYNEQFF. The DNA of the CDR3 is TGTGCCAGCAGTTACGAATTTAGCTCCTACAATGAGCAGTTCTTC.

The table lists this clonotype with many counts. The chain has TRBV20-1 and TRBJ1-1; 10 nucleotides align to TRBD1. The CDR3 is 13 residues long. In germline, CDR1 is DFQATT, CDR2 SNEGSKA (reference sequence). V trimming: 6 bases; J trimming: 5 bases; junction bases outside the gene matches: 6. CDR3 bases: TGCAGTGCCCAAGGACAGGGGGGGACTGAAGCTTTCTTT. Protein sequence: CSAQGQGGTEAFF.

The chain combines TRBV6-1 with TRBJ2-3, with a weak D call TRBD1 (6 bases). The CDR3 is made up of 14 amino acids. Germline V gene lookup returns CDR1 MNHNS and CDR2 SASEGT. Trimming left V 6 bases short and J 2 bases short, with 12 bases between. This CDR3 is CASRGTLPTDTQYF. As DNA, the CDR3 is TGTGCCAGCAGGGGGACACTACCCACAGATACGCAGTATTTT.

The sample holds many counts of this clonotype. The J gene is TRBJ2-4, the V gene TRBV5-1; 10 bases align to TRBD1. Germline lookup yields CDR1 SGHRS and CDR2 YFSETQ. Trimming took 0 bases from V and 1 from J; bases not matched to a gene: 4. The CDR3 consists of 17 residues. CDR3 in amino acids: CASSLEPGQGAKNIQYF. The CDR3 DNA is TGCGCCAGCAGCTTGGAACCGGGACAGGGGGCCAAAAACATTCAGTACTTC.

As DNA, the CDR3 is TGCGCCAGCAGCGCCAAGCCGGGACAGGGGGACGAGCAGTACTTC. Its protein is CASSAKPGQGDEQYF. The rearrangement joins TRBV5-1 to TRBJ2-7; TRBD1 matches at 11 bases. Germline lookup yields CDR1 SGHRS and CDR2 YFSETQ. CDR3 length: 15 amino acids. Trimming cost V 4 bases and J 5 bases; bases outside gene matches: 8.

The V gene is TRBV28, the J gene TRBJ2-7; the match to TRBD1 covers 9 bases. Germline trimming cut 2 bases from V and 4 bases from J; bases unmatched to any gene: 12. CDR1 and CDR2 (germline): MDHEN, SYDVKM. This CDR3 is built from 17 residues. This chain's CDR3 is CASSLPPGQGLRYEQYF. The CDR3, as DNA: TGTGCCAGCAGTTTACCCCCAGGACAGGGGCTGAGGTACGAGCAGTACTTC.

This clonotype has ten or more counts. The chain links TRBV5-1 to TRBJ1-1; D gene unclear. Germline assignment: CDR1 SGHRS and CDR2 YFSETQ. CDR3 length equals 13 residues. The V end lost 1 base, the J end lost 0 bases, and 4 bases lay between the germline ends. This CDR3 reads CASSLKLNTEAFF. In nucleotides, the CDR3 is TGCGCCAGCAGCTTGAAATTGAACACTGAAGCTTTCTTT.

This clonotype was seen at least ten times. The chain couples TRBV9 to TRBJ2-1; 8 bases fit TRBD2. V shed 4 bases, J shed 5 bases, and the junction held 8 bases outside the gene matches. The CDR3 covers 15 residues. The V gene's germline CDR1 is SGDLS and CDR2 YYNGEE. The CDR3 loop reads CASSSRGALHNEQFF. The CDR3 nucleotides read TGTGCCAGCAGCTCGCGGGGGGCCCTCCACAATGAGCAGTTCTTC.

This chain uses TRBV6-5 with TRBJ2-2; TRBD2 aligns across 7 bases. Germline V lookup: CDR1 MNHEY, CDR2 SVGAGI. Trimming cost V 2 bases and J 6 bases; bases outside gene matches: 6. The CDR3 extends over 15 amino acids. The CDR3 bases are TGTGCCAGCAGTTACCGGGGAGGGGATTCCGGGGAGCTGTTTTTT. Encoded protein: CASSYRGGDSGELFF.

This clonotype has a count of ten or more. The V and J genes are TRBV5-5 and TRBJ2-7; possible D gene TRBD2, 6 bases. CDR1 SGHKS and CDR2 YYEKEE come from the germline V gene (reference sequence). There are 15 residues in the CDR3. V was shortened by 4 bases and J by 2 bases, with 16 bases between the two germline ends. CDR3 bases: TGTGCCAGCAGCGCGCCCGGGGGTCCCACCTACGAGCAGTACTTC. Protein sequence: CASSAPGGPTYEQYF. Full variable domain (missing parts from reference TRBV5-5 and TRBJ2-7): DAGVTQSPTHLIKTRGQQVTLRCSPISGHKSVSWYQQVLGQGPQFIFQYYEKEERGRGNFPDRFSARQFPNYSSELNVNALLLGDSALYLCASSAPGGPTYEQYFGPGTRLTVT.

This clonotype was counted ten times or more. The chain uses TRBV12-3 or TRBV12-4 and TRBJ1-2; D possibly corresponds to TRBD1 (6 bases). This CDR3 comprises 11 residues. V was clipped by 4 bases and J by 8 bases, with 8 bases between them. The CDR3 coding sequence is TGTGCCAGCAGTTCTGGGGGCGGCTACACCTTC. It yields the protein CASSSGGGYTF.

The V gene is TRBV7-8, the J gene TRBJ2-6; a possible D gene is TRBD1 (5 bases). V was pared by 1 base and J by 5 bases, with 15 bases between. Germline V gene sequence: CDR1 SGHVS, CDR2 FQNEAQ. This CDR3 is built from 17 residues. The CDR3 DNA follows: TGTGCCAGCAGCTTAGTAAGGGGTGGGGCCCGGGCCAACGTCCTGACTTTC. Translation: CASSLVRGGARANVLTF.

This clonotype was found a few times. V usage is TRBV19 and J usage is TRBJ1-2; D is ambiguous. Trimming took 3 bases from V and 6 from J, leaving 14 bases between them. The CDR3 has 14 amino acids. CDR1 is LNHDA, CDR2 SQIVND, per germline (reference sequence). CDR3 DNA sequence: TGTGCCAGTAGTATCTCCTCGGCTTCTAATGGCTACACCTTC. Residues: CASSISSASNGYTF. Together with reference TRBV19 and TRBJ1-2, the CDR3 gives the full variable domain: DGGITQSPKYLFRKEGQNVTLSCEQNLNHDAMYWYRQDPGQGLRLIYYSQIVNDFQKGDIAEGYSVSREKKESFPLTVTSAQKNPTAFYLCASSISSASNGYTFGSGTRLTVV.

This clonotype was counted at least ten times. This chain uses TRBV5-8 with TRBJ1-1; D ambiguous. Trimming removed 0 bases from V and 3 bases from J, with 9 bases in between. Germline V gene sequence: CDR1 SGHTS, CDR2 YDEGEE. The CDR3 extends over 14 amino acids. CDR3 residues: CASSLEEAYTEAFF. The CDR3 DNA follows: TGTGCCAGCAGCTTGGAGGAGGCGTACACTGAAGCTTTCTTT. Full variable domain (remainder filled in from reference TRBV5-8 and TRBJ1-1): EAGVTQSPTHLIKTRGQQATLRCSPISGHTSVYWYQQALGLGLQFLLWYDEGEERNRGNFPPRFSGRQFPNYSSELNVNALELEDSALYLCASSLEEAYTEAFFGQGTRLTVV.